This T cell receptor beta chain is from a study of T cell repertoires in cytomegalovirus infection. Across the study: The public TCR beta signatures pointed to both CMV infection and matching HLA type. Whole-study results and caveats: Cumulated frequencies of public TCR beta families served to identify carriers of CMV plus the relevant HLA. In two of eight donors, the top clonotype was HLA-C-restricted CMV-specific.

V was cut by 2 bases and J by 4 bases, with 8 bases left in between. Germline V CDR1 and CDR2: KGHSH, LQKENI. There are 14 residues in the CDR3. TCRdb itself ran the reads through MiXCR, one entry per CDR3 protein. The data contain 450,000 to 600,000 distinct CDR3 sequences, around 10% of them singletons. This clonotype was seen a few times. Its antigen is not identified. Specimen: PBMCs. The receptor was derived from a human donor in good health (CMV status not recorded). Some clones in this sample may be carry-over from other donors' samples. This chain uses TRBV18 with TRBJ2-2; D remains unclear. CDR3 DNA sequence: TGTGCCAGCTCACCAGCTCTCTCCACCGGGGAGCTGTTTTTT. Translation gives CASSPALSTGELFF.